This T cell receptor beta chain was sequenced in a study of T cells after yellow fever vaccination. Whole-study context: Preparation used SMART-Seq v4 Ultra Low Input for the low-cell-number fractions.

J lost 2 bases, V lost 5 bases, and 6 bases had no gene match. CDR1 and CDR2 from the germline V gene are SQVTM and ANQGSEA. This CDR3 comprises 14 residues. Only a few counts were recorded for this clonotype. Synthesis of TCR cDNA relied on 5'RACE template switching, which attached a universal primer site and UMIs. MiXCR, run by TCRdb on the 5' RACE reads, gives a single entry per CDR3 protein. Of roughly 110,000 distinct CDR3 sequences in the sample, around 8.6% were seen once. Source: CD8+ T cells sorted from PBMCs, taken 45 days after the yellow fever booster vaccination. V and J are TRBV29-1 and TRBJ2-7; 10 nucleotides match TRBD1. The TCR originated in a man aged 30 to 45 who received the YFV17D yellow fever vaccine. The CDR3 DNA is TGCAGCGTTCCCGGACAGGGGGGGACCTACGAGCAGTACTTC. Residues: CSVPGQGGTYEQYF.